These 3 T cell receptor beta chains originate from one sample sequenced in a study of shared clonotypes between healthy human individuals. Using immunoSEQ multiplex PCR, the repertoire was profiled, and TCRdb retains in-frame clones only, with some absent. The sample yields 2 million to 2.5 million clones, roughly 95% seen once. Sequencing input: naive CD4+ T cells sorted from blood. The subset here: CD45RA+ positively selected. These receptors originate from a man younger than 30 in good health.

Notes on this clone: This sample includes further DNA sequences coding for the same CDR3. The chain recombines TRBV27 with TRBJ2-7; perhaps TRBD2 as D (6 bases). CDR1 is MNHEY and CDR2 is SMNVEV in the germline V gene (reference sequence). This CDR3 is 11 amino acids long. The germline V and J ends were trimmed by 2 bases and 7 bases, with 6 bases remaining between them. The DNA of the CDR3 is TGTGCCAGCAGTTTAGGGGGGGAGCAGTACTTC. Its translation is CASSLGGEQYF.

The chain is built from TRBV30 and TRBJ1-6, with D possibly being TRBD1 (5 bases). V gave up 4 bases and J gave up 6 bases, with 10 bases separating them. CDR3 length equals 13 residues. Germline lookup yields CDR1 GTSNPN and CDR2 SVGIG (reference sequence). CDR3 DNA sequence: TGTGCCTGGACGGGGGTCTCTAATTCACCCCTCCACTTT. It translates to CAWTGVSNSPLHF.

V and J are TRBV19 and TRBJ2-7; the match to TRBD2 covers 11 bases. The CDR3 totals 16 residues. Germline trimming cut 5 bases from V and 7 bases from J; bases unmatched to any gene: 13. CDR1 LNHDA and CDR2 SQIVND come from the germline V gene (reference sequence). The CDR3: CASSFSSGGPSREQYF. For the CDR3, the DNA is TGTGCCAGTAGTTTTTCTAGCGGGGGGCCTTCTAGGGAGCAGTACTTC.